The present T cell receptor beta chain was sequenced within a study of PD-L1 blockade in urothelial cancer. The wider study: Bladder-origin urothelial cancer in males covered about 90% of the roughly 30 patients. Prior chemotherapy ranged from 0 to 3 regimens per patient. After treatment start, blood was analyzed at 3 weeks (second dose) and at 6 weeks.

The CDR3 is 17 residues long. The ends were cut back, 4 bases at V and 2 bases at J, with 18 bases in the middle. Germline V lookup: CDR1 LNHDA, CDR2 SQIVND (reference sequence). Generated by immunoSEQ multiplex PCR, the TCRdb table keeps only in-frame clones and is missing some. The sample records around 56,000 clones, around 84% being singletons. The input for sequencing was PBMCs, taken around atezolizumab (anti-PD-L1) treatment. J is TRBJ1-3 and V is TRBV19; a possible D gene is TRBD1 (6 bases). The clonotype originates from a man aged 50 or older with urothelial cancer. The chain's CDR3 is CASSRGYTGSTGNTIYF. In DNA form, the CDR3 reads TGTGCCAGTAGTAGGGGATACACAGGGTCCACTGGAAACACCATATATTTT.